Listed here are 9 T cell receptor beta chains from one sample, sequenced in a study of blood T cell repertoires in COVID-19. Assay used: immunoSEQ multiplex PCR; TCRdb lists only in-frame clones, some missing. This sample has approximately 200,000 clones, with 88% found just once. What was sequenced was peripheral blood. The receptors stem from a man aged 65 to 85 with acute or convalescent COVID-19.

V gene TRBV19 combines with J gene TRBJ2-1; unclear D gene. The CDR3 has 14 residues. V was pared by 0 bases and J by 6 bases, with 9 bases between. Germline V gene data show CDR1 as LNHDA and CDR2 as SQIVND (reference sequence). CDR3 nucleotides: TGTGCCAGTAGTATAGAATTGGCACGCAATGAGCAGTTCTTC. Translation: CASSIELARNEQFF.

V and J are TRBV5-4 and TRBJ1-1; D uncertain. This CDR3 has 12 residues. CDR1 and CDR2 (germline): SGHNT, YYREEE (reference sequence). V shed 2 bases and J shed 1 base, with 3 bases lying between them. The DNA for the CDR3 is TGTGCCAGCAGCTTAGCGAACACTGAAGCTTTCTTT. The encoded protein is CASSLANTEAFF. Variable domain in full (rest from reference TRBV5-4 and TRBJ1-1): ETGVTQSPTHLIKTRGQQVTLRCSSQSGHNTVSWYQQALGQGPQFIFQYYREEENGRGNFPPRFSGLQFPNYSSELNVNALELDDSALYLCASSLANTEAFFGQGTRLTVV.

This clone appeared many times. This chain uses TRBV2 with TRBJ2-1; 11 bases are shared with TRBD2. This CDR3 contains 15 residues. The V gene's germline CDR1 is SNHLY and CDR2 FYNNEI. The J segment lost 6 bases and the V segment lost 4 bases, leaving 5 bases of the junction unmatched. CDR3 region: CASSATSGIGNEQFF. The DNA for the CDR3 is TGTGCCAGCAGTGCGACTAGCGGGATTGGCAATGAGCAGTTCTTC.

This chain uses TRBV10-2 with TRBJ1-5; TRBD1 aligns across 10 bases. The germline V gene has CDR1 WSHSY and CDR2 SAAADI. V dropped 6 bases and J dropped 4; count of bases not matched to a gene: 0. This CDR3 has 13 amino acids. The CDR3 coding sequence is TGCGCCAGCAGGGGACAGGGGAATCAGCCCCAGCATTTT. This gives the protein CASRGQGNQPQHF.

This clone was recorded many times. This chain links TRBV11-1 with TRBJ1-3, with a possible D match to TRBD1 (5 bases). The CDR3 spans 15 residues. Trimming removed 5 bases from V and 5 bases from J, with 16 bases in between. CDR1 and CDR2 from the germline V gene are SGHAT and FQDESV (reference sequence). The CDR3 bases are TGTGCCAGCAGCCCCACCGACAGCGAACGAAACACCATATATTTT. Its translation: CASSPTDSERNTIYF.

This clone was counted a single time. The rearrangement uses TRBV5-4 and TRBJ1-5; TRBD1 matches at 9 bases. Germline V gives CDR1 SGHNT, CDR2 YYREEE (reference sequence). Trimming took 0 bases from V and 5 from J; bases not matched to a gene: 6. This CDR3 contains 16 residues. CDR3 sequence (DNA): TGTGCCAGCAGCTTGGGGGGACAGGGAACACATCAGCCCCAGCATTTT. Amino acid sequence: CASSLGGQGTHQPQHF. Full variable domain (rest looked up from reference TRBV5-4 and TRBJ1-5): ETGVTQSPTHLIKTRGQQVTLRCSSQSGHNTVSWYQQALGQGPQFIFQYYREEENGRGNFPPRFSGLQFPNYSSELNVNALELDDSALYLCASSLGGQGTHQPQHFGDGTRLSIL.

The V and J genes are TRBV30 and TRBJ1-1, with D perhaps matching TRBD1 (5 bases). V lost 3 bases to trimming and J lost 1 base, with 18 bases between them. The CDR3 is made up of 16 amino acids. Germline assignment: CDR1 GTSNPN and CDR2 SVGIG (reference sequence). Here the CDR3 DNA reads TGTGCCTGGAGATTTAGGGGCCGGGGGAGGAACACTGAAGCTTTCTTT. This translates into CAWRFRGRGRNTEAFF.

V usage is TRBV6-5 and J usage is TRBJ1-5, with 7 bases identical to TRBD1. There are 14 residues in the CDR3. The trim removed 6 bases at V and 2 bases at J, leaving 4 bases unmatched. Germline-derived CDR1 and CDR2 are MNHEY and SVGAGI. The CDR3 coding sequence is TGTGCCAGCAGCGATGACAGGGGCAATCAGCCCCAGCATTTT. This codes for CASSDDRGNQPQHF.

V gene TRBV10-3 combines with J gene TRBJ2-1; TRBD2 agrees at 10 bases. Germline loops: CDR1 ENHRY, CDR2 SYGVKD. The CDR3 extends over 15 amino acids. V was pared by 8 bases and J by 8 bases, with 12 bases of the junction left unmatched. The CDR3, as DNA: TGTGCCATCGGACTAGGGCTAGCGGGAGCTTATGAGCAGTTCTTC. Protein sequence: CAIGLGLAGAYEQFF.